The T cell receptor beta chain under discussion was sequenced for a study of memory CD4+ T cells and cytomegalovirus serostatus. Only in-frame clones appear in the TCRdb table, and some are missing; sequencing was by immunoSEQ multiplex PCR. The data hold under 50,000 clones, with 75% to 85% observed a single time. Single viable CD3+CD4+CD8-CD45RO+ cells were sorted as the memory CD4+ T cells. Donors' CMV status reflects serum IgG against pp150, pp28, p38, p52. Positive selection with CD4 microbeads enriched total CD4+ T cells. The ends lost 5 bases at V and 6 bases at J; junction bases unmatched: 4. In germline, CDR1 is SGHNT, CDR2 YYREEE (reference sequence). CDR3 length: 13 amino acids. In the case of this clone: Its antigen is unidentified.

Overall study findings and caveats: Each of approximately 73 CMV-associated TCRbeta sequences occurred in one to five individuals.

Sequences were obtained from memory CD4+ T cells from blood. V and J are TRBV5-4 and TRBJ2-1, with 8 bases matching TRBD1. This clonotype was obtained from an adult in good health and CMV-seronegative. The CDR3 nucleotides are TGTGCCAGCAGAAGACAGGGGAGCAATGAGCAGTTCTTC. Translation: CASRRQGSNEQFF.